The next 18 T cell receptor beta chains were all read from a single sample in a study of glioma-infiltrating T cells after dendritic cell vaccination. Data came from immunoSEQ multiplex PCR; TCRdb stores just in-frame clones and leaves some out. The data hold fewer than 50,000 clones, with over 75% observed a single time. Sequencing used blood, obtained before dendritic cell vaccination. These TCRs come from a human donor with glioblastoma.

The V and J genes are TRBV19 and TRBJ1-1, with TRBD1 matching 8 bases. Germline CDR1 reads LNHDA; CDR2 reads SQIVND (reference sequence). This CDR3 spans 13 amino acids. Unmatched junction bases numbered 6, after V lost 4 bases and J lost 8 bases. CDR3 loop: CASSKDRGGEAFF. For the CDR3, the DNA is TGTGCCAGTAGTAAAGACAGGGGCGGGGAAGCTTTCTTT.

This clone was detected once. The V and J genes are TRBV25-1 and TRBJ1-3; D ambiguous. Germline V gene lookup returns CDR1 MGHDK and CDR2 SYGVNS. The CDR3 covers 13 residues. Trimming pared 6 bases from V and 8 bases from J, leaving 14 bases between. CDR3 sequence reads: CASSVRERDTIYF. The DNA of the CDR3 is TGTGCCAGCAGCGTCCGCGAGAGGGACACCATATATTTT.

The chain uses TRBV6-1 and TRBJ2-5; the match to TRBD2 covers 8 bases. CDR1 and CDR2 (germline): MNHNS, SASEGT. V was pared by 2 bases and J by 9 bases, with 8 bases of the junction left unmatched. The CDR3 extends over 14 amino acids. In DNA form, the CDR3 reads TGTGCCAGCAGTGAACTGCGGGGGGAGACGTCCCAGTACTTC. This sequence encodes CASSELRGETSQYF.

The CDR3 loop is CASSPTPRQGAYEQYF. The CDR3 DNA follows: TGTGCCAGCAGCCCTACCCCCCGACAGGGGGCCTACGAGCAGTACTTC. The chain carries TRBV13 and TRBJ2-7; 9 bases are shared with TRBD1. The CDR3 has 16 residues. V lost 5 bases and J lost 2; bases outside the gene matches: 10. CDR1 and CDR2 from the germline V gene are PRHDT and FYEKMQ (reference sequence).

The genes are TRBV18 and TRBJ2-4, with D possibly TRBD1 on 6 matching bases. CDR1 is KGHSH and CDR2 is LQKENI in the germline V gene. Trimming pared 6 bases from V and 7 bases from J, leaving 16 bases between. This CDR3 has 14 residues. The chain's CDR3 is CASSPEVQGNIQYF. CDR3 nucleotides: TGTGCCAGCTCCCCTGAGGTCCAGGGGAACATTCAGTACTTC.

The V gene is TRBV14, the J gene TRBJ2-1; 13 nucleotides line up with TRBD2. The CDR3 has 16 residues. The V gene's germline CDR1 is SGHDN and CDR2 FVKESK. Trimming took 4 bases from V and 12 from J; bases not matched to a gene: 12. The CDR3 protein is CASSPIGLAGDQGQFF. The DNA for the CDR3 is TGTGCCAGCAGCCCCATCGGACTAGCGGGGGACCAAGGGCAGTTCTTC.

The chain joins TRBV5-4 to TRBJ2-5; D may be TRBD1 (6 bases). With 2 bases removed from V and 2 bases from J, the gap between germline ends came to 13 bases. Germline V gene sequence: CDR1 SGHNT, CDR2 YYREEE (reference sequence). The CDR3 totals 15 residues. This CDR3 reads CASSFSPGQQETQYF. CDR3 in DNA: TGTGCCAGCAGCTTCTCACCCGGACAGCAAGAGACCCAGTACTTC.

The chain combines TRBV7-2 with TRBJ2-5; 11 bases are a match to TRBD2. CDR3 length equals 15 residues. The V gene end was trimmed by 5 bases and the J gene end by 1 base; junction bases not matched to a gene: 3. From germline, CDR1 is SGHTA and CDR2 FQGNSA. In nucleotides, the CDR3 is TGTGCCAGCAGCCCGACTAGCGGGGCCCAAGAGACCCAGTACTTC. Translation: CASSPTSGAQETQYF. Drawing the rest from reference TRBV7-2 and TRBJ2-5, the complete variable domain is GAGVSQSPSNKVTEKGKDVELRCDPISGHTALYWYRQSLGQGLEFLIYFQGNSAPDKSGLPSDRFSAERTGGSVSTLTIQRTQQEDSAVYLCASSPTSGAQETQYFGPGTRLLVL.

V and J are TRBV6-6 and TRBJ2-1; 13 bases are shared with TRBD2. Germline CDR1 is MNHNY and CDR2 is SVGAGI (reference sequence). This CDR3 comprises 15 residues. V lost 4 bases to trimming and J lost 9 bases; unmatched junction nucleotides: 6. The DNA of the CDR3 is TGTGCCAGCAGTTCACTAGCGGGGGGGCACACTGAGCAGTTCTTC. The encoded protein is CASSSLAGGHTEQFF.

This chain connects TRBV18 to TRBJ1-2; D not resolved. The CDR3 is 13 residues long. V lost 3 bases and J lost 0, with 5 bases in between. CDR1 and CDR2 (germline): KGHSH, LQKENI. Here the CDR3 reads CASSPKTNYGYTF. The CDR3 coding sequence is TGTGCCAGCTCACCCAAAACTAACTATGGCTACACCTTC.

CDR3 loop: CASSLVGGTPQVTQYF. DNA of the CDR3: TGTGCCAGCAGCTTGGTCGGGGGTACCCCCCAGGTGACCCAGTACTTC. The rearrangement links TRBV5-5 to TRBJ2-5; D is perhaps TRBD2 (6 bases). Per the germline V gene, CDR1 is SGHKS and CDR2 is YYEKEE (reference sequence). V was shortened by 0 bases and J by 7 bases, with 19 bases between the two germline ends. This CDR3 contains 16 residues.

The chain links TRBV7-8 to TRBJ1-1; 10 bases map to TRBD1. Germline lookup yields CDR1 SGHVS and CDR2 FQNEAQ. The CDR3 totals 15 residues. Unmatched junction bases numbered 5, after V lost 5 bases and J lost 2 bases. As DNA, the CDR3 is TGTGCCAGCAGCCTGACGACAGGGGGCAACACTGAAGCTTTCTTT. Translation: CASSLTTGGNTEAFF.

About this clone itself: Its ends do not fully match the called genes, so a read error is possible. The chain joins TRBV11-3 to TRBJ2-7; TRBD2 aligns across 8 bases. The CDR3 has 12 amino acids. CDR1 and CDR2 (germline): SGHNT, YENEEA. DNA for the CDR3: TGTGCCAGCAGCCCCCGGGAGGGCCCGACCCATTTC. Translation: CASSPREGPTHF. Full variable domain (rest looked up from reference TRBV11-3 and TRBJ2-7): EAGVVQSPRYKIIEKKQPVAFWCNPISGHNTLYWYLQNLGQGPELLIRYENEEAVDDSQLPKDRFSAERLKGVDSTLKIQPAELGDSAVYLCASSPREGPTHFGPGTRLTVT.

V is TRBV4-1 and J is TRBJ1-4, with 9 bases that match TRBD1. Trimming at V came to 1 base and at J to 9 bases, leaving 3 bases not matched to a gene. CDR3 size: 14 residues. The V gene's germline CDR1 is MGHRA and CDR2 YSYEKL. The CDR3 loop reads CASSQGQGGQKLFF. In nucleotides, the CDR3 is TGCGCCAGCAGCCAAGGACAGGGGGGACAAAAACTGTTTTTT.

This sequence joins TRBV5-1 and TRBJ2-3; 9 nucleotides agree with TRBD2. CDR1 and CDR2 (germline): SGHRS, YFSETQ. This CDR3 has 16 residues. V shed 5 bases and J 2 bases; nucleotides not matched to a gene: 9. CDR3 loop: CASRGRVAGDTDTQYF. For the CDR3, the DNA is TGCGCCAGCAGGGGGAGAGTAGCGGGGGACACAGATACGCAGTATTTT.

In its sample, this clone was seen once. This rearrangement joins TRBV7-9 to TRBJ2-7, with 11 bases lining up with TRBD2. Germline-derived CDR1 and CDR2 are SEHNR and FQNEAQ (reference sequence). The CDR3 totals 14 residues. Trimming at V came to 5 bases and at J to 6 bases, leaving 6 bases not matched to a gene. The CDR3 here is CASSLGTSGVEQYF. The CDR3 coding sequence is TGTGCCAGCAGCCTCGGGACTAGCGGTGTCGAGCAGTACTTC.

J is TRBJ2-7 and V is TRBV11-1; TRBD1 aligns across 10 bases. CDR3 size: 15 residues. Germline loops: CDR1 SGHAT, CDR2 FQDESV (reference sequence). V shed 5 bases, J shed 6 bases, and the junction held 10 bases outside the gene matches. In DNA, the CDR3 is TGTGCCAGCAGCCGTAATCCAGGACAGGGGGGCGAGCAGTACTTC. This gives the protein CASSRNPGQGGEQYF.

The chain joins TRBV18 to TRBJ1-2; tentative D call: TRBD1 (6 bases). Trimming pared 0 bases from V and 5 bases from J, leaving 13 bases between. CDR3 length: 15 amino acids. Germline V gene lookup returns CDR1 KGHSH and CDR2 LQKENI. The CDR3 region is CASSPPVGQLYGYTF. As DNA, the CDR3 is TGTGCCAGCTCACCACCGGTCGGACAGCTATATGGCTACACCTTC.